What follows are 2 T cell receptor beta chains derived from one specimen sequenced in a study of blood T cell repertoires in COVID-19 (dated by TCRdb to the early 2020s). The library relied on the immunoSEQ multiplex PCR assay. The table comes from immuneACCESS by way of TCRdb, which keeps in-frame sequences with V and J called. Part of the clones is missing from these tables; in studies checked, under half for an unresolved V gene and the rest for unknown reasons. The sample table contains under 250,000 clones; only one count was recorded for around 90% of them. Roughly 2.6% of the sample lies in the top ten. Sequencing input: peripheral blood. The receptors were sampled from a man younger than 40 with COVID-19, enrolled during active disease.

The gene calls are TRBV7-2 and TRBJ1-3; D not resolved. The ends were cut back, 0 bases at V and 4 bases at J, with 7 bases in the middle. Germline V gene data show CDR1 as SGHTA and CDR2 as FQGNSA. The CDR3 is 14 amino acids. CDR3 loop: CASSLAGYGNTIYF. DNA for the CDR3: TGTGCCAGCAGCTTAGCCGGGTACGGAAACACCATATATTTT.

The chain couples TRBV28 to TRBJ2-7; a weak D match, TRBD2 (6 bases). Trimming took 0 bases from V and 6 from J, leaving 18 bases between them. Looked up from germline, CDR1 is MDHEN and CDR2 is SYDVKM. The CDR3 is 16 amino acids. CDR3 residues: CASSLWAGSVLSEQYF. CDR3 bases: TGTGCCAGCAGTTTATGGGCGGGATCGGTTCTCTCCGAGCAGTACTTC.